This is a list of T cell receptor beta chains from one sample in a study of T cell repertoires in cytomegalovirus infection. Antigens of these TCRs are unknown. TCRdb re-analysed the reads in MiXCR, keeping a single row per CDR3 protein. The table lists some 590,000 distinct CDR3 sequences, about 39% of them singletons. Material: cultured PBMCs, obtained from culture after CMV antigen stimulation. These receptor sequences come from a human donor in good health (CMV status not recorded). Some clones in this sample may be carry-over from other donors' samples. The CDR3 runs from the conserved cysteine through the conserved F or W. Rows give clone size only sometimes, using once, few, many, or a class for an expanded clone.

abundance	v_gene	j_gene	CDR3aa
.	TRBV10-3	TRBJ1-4	CAIGPTDNEKLFF
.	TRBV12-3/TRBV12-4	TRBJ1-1	CASILRGQLNTEAFF
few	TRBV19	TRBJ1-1	CASSIGTENTEAFF
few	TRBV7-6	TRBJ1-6	CASSLEQPAGTRNSPLHF
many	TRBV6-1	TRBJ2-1	CATMSQGGYNEQFF
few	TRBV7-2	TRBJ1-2	CASSLERTGGHKVRGYTF
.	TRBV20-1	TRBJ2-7	CSAGPTSGTYEQYF
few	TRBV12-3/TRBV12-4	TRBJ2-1	CASSLSPGGEQFF
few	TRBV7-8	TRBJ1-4	CASSKDRERVEVLFF
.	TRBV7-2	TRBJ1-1	CASSLGGPSAFF
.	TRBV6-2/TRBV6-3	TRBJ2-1	CASLRSSYNEQFF
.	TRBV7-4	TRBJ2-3	CASSFLSGEPTDTQYF
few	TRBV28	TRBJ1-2	CASSSHNEDRPRMFGYTF
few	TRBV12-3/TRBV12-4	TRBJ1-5	CASSRDRRFQPQHF
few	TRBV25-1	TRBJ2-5	CASSEWRGSTETQYF
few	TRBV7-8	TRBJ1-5	CASSLAGVGAQPQHF
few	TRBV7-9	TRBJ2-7	CASSTGAFNEQYF
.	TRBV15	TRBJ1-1	CATSNNQNTEAFF
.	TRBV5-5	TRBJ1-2	CASTPSGGAEHGYTF